This T cell receptor beta chain was profiled in a study of blood T cell repertoires in COVID-19. Study overall: The United States, Italy and Spain provided the acute and convalescent COVID-19 samples.

After removal of 4 bases from V and 13 bases from J, the junction contained 4 bases not matched to a gene. The CDR3 covers 12 residues. CDR1 is SNHLY, CDR2 FYNNEI, per germline. Enrollment of patients from Seattle took place during active infection, with longitudinal follow-up. Original methodology: Estimation of nucleated cell counts relied on the amplification of reference gene primers. Libraries were prepared by immunoSEQ multiplex PCR; TCRdb keeps only in-frame clonotypes and omits some of them. V and J calls and clone size are as listed in that table; D and trimming were resolved from the DNA. The sample yields about 170,000 clones, 70% to 90% seen once.

The sequence derives from a woman of 80 years or more with COVID-19, enrolled during active disease. Sequenced: peripheral blood. The chain recombines TRBV2 with TRBJ1-6; TRBD1 matches 7 bases. The CDR3 loop is CASSGTGRPLHF. CDR3 in DNA: TGTGCCAGCAGTGGGACAGGAAGGCCCCTCCACTTT.